The rows below give T cell receptor beta chains drawn from one sample of a study of CD8 T cells in Susac syndrome. One entry per CDR3 protein results from TCRdb running MiXCR on the immunoSEQ multiplex PCR reads. The top ten hold more than 0.08% of the sample, which has around 170,000 distinct CDR3 sequences, around 95% seen once. Input material: CD4+ T cells from PBMCs. These receptors all come from a human donor with Susac syndrome. CDR3s include the opening cysteine and the closing phenylalanine or tryptophan. A D gene is named only where the DNA matches it firmly. Size tells how often a clone was seen (once, few, many) or the class of an expanded clone, and some rows leave it out.

d_gene	v_gene	j_gene	abundance	CDR3aa	CDR3nt
.	TRBV20-1	TRBJ2-1	.	CSARDYNEQFF	TGCAGTGCCCGAGACTACAATGAGCAGTTCTTC
.	TRBV15	TRBJ1-5	.	CATSRVDSNQPQHF	TGTGCCACCAGCAGAGTTGACAGCAATCAGCCCCAGCATTTT
.	TRBV9	TRBJ2-7	.	CASSVALEGHYEQYF	TGTGCCAGCAGCGTAGCTTTAGAGGGACACTACGAGCAGTACTTC
TRBD1	TRBV6-1	TRBJ1-2	.	CASSEAFRDRARVSNYGYTF	TGTGCCAGCAGTGAAGCGTTTCGAGACAGGGCGAGAGTTTCTAACTATGGCTACACCTTC
.	TRBV6-2/TRBV6-3	TRBJ1-2	.	CASKETRQNRGYTF	TGTGCCAGCAAAGAAACTCGACAGAATCGTGGCTACACCTTC
TRBD2	TRBV6-5	TRBJ2-5	.	CASSYSSLAGIETQYF	TGTGCCAGCAGTTACTCATCCCTAGCGGGGATAGAGACCCAGTACTTC
.	TRBV27	TRBJ2-4	.	CASSLTGVAKNIQYF	TGTGCCAGCAGTTTGACTGGCGTAGCCAAAAACATTCAGTACTTC
.	TRBV20-1	TRBJ1-5	.	CSARVGASDQPQHF	TGCAGTGCTAGAGTTGGGGCTTCAGATCAGCCCCAGCATTTT
.	TRBV28	TRBJ2-7	.	CASSLWSWEQYF	TGTGCCAGCAGTTTATGGAGCTGGGAGCAGTACTTC
TRBD2	TRBV3-1	TRBJ2-2	.	CASSQELLLAGITGELFF	TGTGCCAGCAGCCAAGAACTTTTACTAGCGGGGATCACCGGGGAGCTGTTTTTT
.	TRBV30	TRBJ2-7	.	CAWSVQGWSYEQYF	TGTGCCTGGAGTGTACAGGGTTGGTCCTACGAGCAGTACTTC
.	TRBV12-3/TRBV12-4	TRBJ1-1	.	CASSEPTGARNTEAFF	TGTGCCAGCAGTGAACCGACGGGGGCGAGGAACACTGAAGCTTTCTTT
.	TRBV7-2	TRBJ1-2	once	CAGTDRRLGYGYTF	TGTGCCGGAACCGACAGGCGGCTAGGCTATGGCTACACCTTC
TRBD2	TRBV30	TRBJ2-7	.	CAWGRGGELYEQYF	TGTGCCTGGGGGAGGGGCGGGGAGCTCTACGAGCAGTACTTC
.	TRBV30	TRBJ1-1	.	CAWTERNTEAFF	TGTGCCTGGACGGAGAGGAACACTGAAGCTTTCTTT
.	TRBV10-3	TRBJ2-7	.	CAIKGVSAYEQYF	TGTGCCATCAAGGGGGTTTCTGCCTACGAGCAGTACTTC
TRBD1	TRBV20-1	TRBJ1-4	.	CSALLPTGNNEKLFF	TGCAGTGCTCTACTCCCGACAGGGAATAATGAAAAACTGTTTTTT
.	TRBV5-4	TRBJ2-7	.	CASSRDLIHEQYF	TGTGCCAGCAGCCGGGACCTCATCCACGAGCAGTACTTC
TRBD1	TRBV20-1	TRBJ2-7	few	CSASRGGHEQYF	TGCAGTGCTTCCCGAGGGGGCCACGAGCAGTACTTC
.	TRBV18	TRBJ2-7	.	CASSPIPRANYEQYF	TGTGCCAGCTCACCAATTCCCCGGGCCAACTACGAGCAGTACTTC
.	TRBV7-6	TRBJ1-5	.	CASSGGSGNQPQHF	TGTGCCAGCAGCGGGGGCAGCGGCAATCAGCCCCAGCATTTT
.	TRBV7-3	TRBJ2-5	.	CASSQGGLTQETQYF	TGTGCCAGCAGCCAAGGCGGACTTACGCAAGAGACCCAGTACTTC
.	TRBV5-1	TRBJ1-2	.	CASSLEGLAYGYTF	TGCGCCAGCAGCTTGGAGGGGCTGGCCTATGGCTACACCTTC
.	TRBV30	TRBJ1-5	.	CAWSVQVGDQPQHF	TGTGCCTGGAGTGTACAAGTGGGAGATCAGCCCCAGCATTTT
TRBD2	TRBV30	TRBJ2-1	.	CAWSSQRGLGDEQFF	TGTGCCTGGAGTTCACAGCGGGGCCTAGGGGATGAGCAGTTCTTC
.	TRBV11-2	TRBJ1-5	.	CASSSHFNQPQHF	TGTGCCAGCAGCTCGCACTTTAATCAGCCCCAGCATTTT
.	TRBV7-2	TRBJ2-7	.	CASSFRYEQYF	TGTGCCAGCAGCTTTCGCTACGAGCAGTACTTC
.	TRBV20-1	TRBJ2-1	.	CSATRDRRNYNEQFF	TGCAGTGCTACGCGGGACAGACGAAATTACAATGAGCAGTTCTTC
TRBD2	TRBV5-1	TRBJ2-5	.	CASSQEGGGWETQYF	TGCGCCAGCAGCCAAGAAGGCGGGGGGTGGGAGACCCAGTACTTC
.	TRBV7-2	TRBJ2-1	.	CASSPAGSYNEQFF	TGTGCCAGCAGCCCGGCAGGTTCCTACAATGAGCAGTTCTTC
.	TRBV7-9	TRBJ1-2	few	CASSPTGLYGYTF	TGTGCCAGCAGCCCCACGGGGCTCTATGGCTACACCTTC
.	TRBV30	TRBJ1-1	.	CAWSAVWGTEAFF	TGTGCCTGGAGTGCCGTATGGGGCACTGAAGCTTTCTTT